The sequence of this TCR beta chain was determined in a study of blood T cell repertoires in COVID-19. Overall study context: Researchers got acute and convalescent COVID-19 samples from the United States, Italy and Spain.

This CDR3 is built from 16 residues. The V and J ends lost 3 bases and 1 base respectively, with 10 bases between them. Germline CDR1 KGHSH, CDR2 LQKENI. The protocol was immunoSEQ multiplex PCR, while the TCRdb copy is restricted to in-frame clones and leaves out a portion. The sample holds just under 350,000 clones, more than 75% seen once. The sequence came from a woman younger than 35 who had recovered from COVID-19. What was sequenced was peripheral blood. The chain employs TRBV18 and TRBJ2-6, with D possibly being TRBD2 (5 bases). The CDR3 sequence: CASSPPGWSGANVLTF. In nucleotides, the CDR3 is TGTGCCAGCTCACCCCCGGGGTGGTCTGGGGCCAACGTCCTGACTTTC. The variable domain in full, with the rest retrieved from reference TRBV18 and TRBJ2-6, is NAGVMQNPRHLVRRRGQEARLRCSPMKGHSHVYWYRQLPEEGLKFMVYLQKENIIDESGMPKERFSAEFPKEGPSILRIQQVVRGDSAAYFCASSPPGWSGANVLTFGAGSRLTVL.